The clone carrying this T cell receptor (beta chain) is labeled medium-sized. The data stem from a study of T cell repertoires in aging, cancer and after chemotherapy. J gave up 5 bases and V 2 bases, and 6 bases lay outside the gene matches. Germline CDR1 reads SQVTM; CDR2 reads ANQGSEA. This CDR3 has 14 residues. Amplification of TCR beta used genomic DNA extracted from peripheral blood. Rearranged V-D-J TRB sequences were amplified with a mixed TRB-A/B primer pool. TCRdb re-called the multiplex PCR reads through MiXCR, storing one row per CDR3 protein. This sample yields 9,500 to 11,000 distinct CDR3 sequences, of which 40% to 45% are seen a single time; less than 8.5% belongs to the top ten.

The V gene is TRBV29-1, the J gene TRBJ2-7; 10 bases line up with TRBD1. This TCR was recovered from a human donor in good health. The specimen sequenced was blood. In DNA form, the CDR3 reads TGCAGCGTTGAAAGGACAGGGGGACACGACGAGCAGTACTTC. This codes for CSVERTGGHDEQYF.